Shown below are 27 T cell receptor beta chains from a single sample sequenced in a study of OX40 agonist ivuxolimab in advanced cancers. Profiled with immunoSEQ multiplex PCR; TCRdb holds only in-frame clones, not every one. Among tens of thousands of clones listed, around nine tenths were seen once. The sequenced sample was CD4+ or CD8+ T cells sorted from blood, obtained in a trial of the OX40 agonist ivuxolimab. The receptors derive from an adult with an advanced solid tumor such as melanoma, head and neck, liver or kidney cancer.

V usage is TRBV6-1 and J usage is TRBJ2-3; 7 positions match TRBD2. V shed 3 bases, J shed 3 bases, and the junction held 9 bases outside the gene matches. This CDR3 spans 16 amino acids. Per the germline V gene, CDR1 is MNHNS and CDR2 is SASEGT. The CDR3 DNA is TGTGCCAGCAGTGAGGGCGCGGGAGAGGGGACAGATACGCAGTATTTT. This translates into CASSEGAGEGTDTQYF.

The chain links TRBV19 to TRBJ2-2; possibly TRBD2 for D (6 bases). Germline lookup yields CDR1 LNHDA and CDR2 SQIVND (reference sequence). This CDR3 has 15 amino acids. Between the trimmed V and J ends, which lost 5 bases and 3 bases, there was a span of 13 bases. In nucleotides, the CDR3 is TGTGCCAGTAGTCTCCAGGGAGGAGACACCGGGGAGCTGTTTTTT. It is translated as CASSLQGGDTGELFF.

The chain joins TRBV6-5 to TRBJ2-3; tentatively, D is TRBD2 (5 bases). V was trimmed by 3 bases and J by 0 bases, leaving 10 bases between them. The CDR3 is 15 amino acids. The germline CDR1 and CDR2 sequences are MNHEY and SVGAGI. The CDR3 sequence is CASSYEGTSTDTQYF. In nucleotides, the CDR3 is TGTGCCAGCAGTTATGAGGGAACTAGCACAGATACGCAGTATTTT.

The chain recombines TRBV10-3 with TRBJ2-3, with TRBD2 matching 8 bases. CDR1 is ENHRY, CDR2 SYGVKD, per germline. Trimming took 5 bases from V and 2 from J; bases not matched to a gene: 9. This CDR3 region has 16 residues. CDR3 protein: CAISPDGGGLTDTQYF. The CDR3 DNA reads TGTGCCATCAGTCCCGACGGGGGGGGGCTCACAGATACGCAGTATTTT.

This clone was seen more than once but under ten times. In nucleotides, the CDR3 is TGTGCCAGCAGTCCCCCCGGGTCGTACGAGCAGTACTTC. Protein: CASSPPGSYEQYF. The V gene is TRBV28, the J gene TRBJ2-7, with no clear D. Trimming pared 5 bases from V and 4 bases from J, leaving 12 bases between. This CDR3 has 13 residues. The V gene's germline CDR1 is MDHEN and CDR2 SYDVKM. Full variable domain (rest looked up from reference TRBV28 and TRBJ2-7): DVKVTQSSRYLVKRTGEKVFLECVQDMDHENMFWYRQDPGLGLRLIYFSYDVKMKEKGDIPEGYSVSREKKERFSLILESASTNQTSMYLCASSPPGSYEQYFGPGTRLTVT.

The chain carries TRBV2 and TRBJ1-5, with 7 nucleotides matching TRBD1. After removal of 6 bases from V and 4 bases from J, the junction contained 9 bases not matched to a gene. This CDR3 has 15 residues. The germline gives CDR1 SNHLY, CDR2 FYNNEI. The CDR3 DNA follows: TGTGCCAGCAGAAGTGAAGCGACAGGGAATCAGCCCCAGCATTTT. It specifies CASRSEATGNQPQHF.

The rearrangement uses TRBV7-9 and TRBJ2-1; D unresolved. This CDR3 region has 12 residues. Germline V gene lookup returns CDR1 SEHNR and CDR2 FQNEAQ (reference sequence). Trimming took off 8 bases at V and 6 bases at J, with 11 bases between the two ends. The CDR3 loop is CASGEESNEQFF. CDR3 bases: TGTGCCAGCGGCGAGGAGTCCAATGAGCAGTTCTTC.

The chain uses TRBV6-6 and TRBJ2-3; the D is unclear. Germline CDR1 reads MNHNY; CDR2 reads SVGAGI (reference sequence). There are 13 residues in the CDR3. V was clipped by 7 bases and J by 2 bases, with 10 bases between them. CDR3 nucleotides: TGTGCCAGCATTGAGGCACTCACAGATACGCAGTATTTT. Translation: CASIEALTDTQYF.

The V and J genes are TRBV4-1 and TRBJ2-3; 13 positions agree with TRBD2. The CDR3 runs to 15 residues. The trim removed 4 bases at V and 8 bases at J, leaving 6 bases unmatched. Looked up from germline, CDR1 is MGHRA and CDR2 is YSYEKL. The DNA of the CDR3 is TGCGCCAGCAGCCCACTAGCGGGGGGGCGGGGTACGCAGTATTTT. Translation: CASSPLAGGRGTQYF.

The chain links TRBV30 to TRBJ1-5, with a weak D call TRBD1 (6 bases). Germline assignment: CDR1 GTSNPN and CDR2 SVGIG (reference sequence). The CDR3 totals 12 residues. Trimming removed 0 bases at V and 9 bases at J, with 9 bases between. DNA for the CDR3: TGTGCCTGGAGTGTCAGGGGTACGCCCCAGCATTTT. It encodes CAWSVRGTPQHF.

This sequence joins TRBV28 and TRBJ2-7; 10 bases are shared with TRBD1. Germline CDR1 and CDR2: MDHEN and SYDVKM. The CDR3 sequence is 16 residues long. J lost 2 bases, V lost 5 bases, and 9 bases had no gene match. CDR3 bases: TGTGCCAGCAGTGGGGGGACAGGGGTCCATACCTACGAGCAGTACTTC. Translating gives CASSGGTGVHTYEQYF.

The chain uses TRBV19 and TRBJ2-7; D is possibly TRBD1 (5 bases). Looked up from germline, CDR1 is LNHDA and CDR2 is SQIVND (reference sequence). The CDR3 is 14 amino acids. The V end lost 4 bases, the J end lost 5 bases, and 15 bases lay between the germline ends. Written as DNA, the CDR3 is TGTGCCAGTAGTACAACAGGCGTCACCGACGAGCAGTACTTC. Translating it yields CASSTTGVTDEQYF.

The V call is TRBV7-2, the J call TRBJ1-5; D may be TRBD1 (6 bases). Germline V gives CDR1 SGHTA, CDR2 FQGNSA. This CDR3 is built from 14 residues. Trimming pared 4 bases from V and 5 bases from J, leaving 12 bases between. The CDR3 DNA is TGTGCCAGCAGCTACGGGACACCCTATCAGCCCCAGCATTTT. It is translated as CASSYGTPYQPQHF.

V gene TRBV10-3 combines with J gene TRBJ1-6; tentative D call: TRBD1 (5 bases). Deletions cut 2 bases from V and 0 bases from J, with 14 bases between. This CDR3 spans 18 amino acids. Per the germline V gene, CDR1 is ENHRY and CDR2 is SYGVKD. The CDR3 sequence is CAISERGGLSSYNSPLHF. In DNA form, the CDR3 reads TGTGCCATCAGTGAGCGGGGGGGTCTGAGCTCCTATAATTCACCCCTCCACTTT.

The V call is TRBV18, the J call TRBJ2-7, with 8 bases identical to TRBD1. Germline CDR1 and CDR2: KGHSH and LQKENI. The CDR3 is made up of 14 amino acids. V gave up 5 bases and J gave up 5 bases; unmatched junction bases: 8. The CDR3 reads CASSFRDRYDEQYF. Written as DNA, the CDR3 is TGTGCCAGCTCATTCCGGGACAGGTACGACGAGCAGTACTTC.

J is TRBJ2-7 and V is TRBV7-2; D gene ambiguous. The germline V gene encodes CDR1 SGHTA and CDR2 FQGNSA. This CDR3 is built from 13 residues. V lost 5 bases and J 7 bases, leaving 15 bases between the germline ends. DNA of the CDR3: TGTGCCAGCAGCCAGCTGCCCCCTTTTGAGCAGTACTTC. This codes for CASSQLPPFEQYF.

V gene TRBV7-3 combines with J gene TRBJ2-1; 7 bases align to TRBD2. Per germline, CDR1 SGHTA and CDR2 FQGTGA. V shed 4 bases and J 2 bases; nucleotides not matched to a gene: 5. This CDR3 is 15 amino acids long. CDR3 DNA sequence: TGTGCCAGCAGCTCCAACCGGGGGGCCTACAATGAGCAGTTCTTC. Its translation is CASSSNRGAYNEQFF.

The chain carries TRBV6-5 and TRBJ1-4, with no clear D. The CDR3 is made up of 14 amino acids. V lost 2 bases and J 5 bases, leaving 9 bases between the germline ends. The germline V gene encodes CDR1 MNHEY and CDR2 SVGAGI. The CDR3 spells CASSYAGSNEKLFF. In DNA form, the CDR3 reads TGTGCCAGCAGTTACGCGGGATCCAATGAAAAACTGTTTTTT.

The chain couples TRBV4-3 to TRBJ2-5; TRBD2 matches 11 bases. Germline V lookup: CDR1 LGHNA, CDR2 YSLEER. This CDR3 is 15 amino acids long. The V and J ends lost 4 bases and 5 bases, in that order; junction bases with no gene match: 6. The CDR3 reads CASSPHSGGDETQYF. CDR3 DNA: TGCGCCAGCAGCCCTCATAGCGGGGGGGACGAGACCCAGTACTTC.

The CDR3 loop is CAWSRGLAGGEQYF. CDR3 coding DNA: TGTGCCTGGAGTCGGGGACTAGCGGGGGGCGAGCAGTACTTC. This chain joins TRBV30 and TRBJ2-7; 15 nucleotides line up with TRBD2. The V segment lost 2 bases and the J segment 6 bases; nucleotides outside the gene matches: 2. Per germline, CDR1 GTSNPN and CDR2 SVGIG (reference sequence). The CDR3 consists of 14 residues.

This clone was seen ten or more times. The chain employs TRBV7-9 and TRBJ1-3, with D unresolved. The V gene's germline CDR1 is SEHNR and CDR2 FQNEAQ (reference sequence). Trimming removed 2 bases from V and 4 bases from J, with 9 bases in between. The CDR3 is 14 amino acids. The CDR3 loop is CASSLSLSGNTIYF. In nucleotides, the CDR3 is TGTGCCAGCAGCTTATCCTTATCGGGAAACACCATATATTTT.

CDR3 loop: CASSSGLAGGTEQFF. The CDR3, as DNA: TGTGCCAGCAGCTCGGGACTAGCGGGGGGTACTGAGCAGTTCTTC. The chain links TRBV11-3 to TRBJ2-1, with 15 bases matching TRBD2. The CDR3 is 15 residues long. Germline assignment: CDR1 SGHNT and CDR2 YENEEA. V gave up 4 bases and J gave up 9 bases; unmatched junction bases: 4.

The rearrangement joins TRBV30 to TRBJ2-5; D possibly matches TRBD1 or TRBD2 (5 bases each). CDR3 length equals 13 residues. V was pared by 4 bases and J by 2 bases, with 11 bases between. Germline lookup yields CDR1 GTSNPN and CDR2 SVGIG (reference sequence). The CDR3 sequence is CAWIVEGQETQYF. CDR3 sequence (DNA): TGTGCCTGGATCGTAGAGGGGCAAGAGACCCAGTACTTC.

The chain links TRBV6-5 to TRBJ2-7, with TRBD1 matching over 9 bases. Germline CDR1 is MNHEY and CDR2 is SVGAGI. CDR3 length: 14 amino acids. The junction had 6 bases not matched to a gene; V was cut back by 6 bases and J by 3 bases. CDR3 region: CASRSGQGFYEQYF. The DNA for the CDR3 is TGTGCCAGCAGGTCGGGACAGGGTTTCTACGAGCAGTACTTC.

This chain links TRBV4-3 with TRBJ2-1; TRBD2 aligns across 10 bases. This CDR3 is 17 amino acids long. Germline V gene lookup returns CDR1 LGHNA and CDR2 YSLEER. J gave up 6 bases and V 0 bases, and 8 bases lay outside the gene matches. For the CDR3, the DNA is TGCGCCAGCAGCCAAGATTGGGCTAGCGGGAGAACCAATGAGCAGTTCTTC. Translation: CASSQDWASGRTNEQFF.

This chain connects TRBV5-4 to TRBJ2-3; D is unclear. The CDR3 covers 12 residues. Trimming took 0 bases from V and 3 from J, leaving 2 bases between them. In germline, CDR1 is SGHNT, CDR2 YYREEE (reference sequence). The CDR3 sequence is CASSLVTDTQYF. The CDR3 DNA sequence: TGTGCCAGCAGCTTGGTGACAGATACGCAGTATTTT. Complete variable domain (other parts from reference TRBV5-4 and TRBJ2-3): ETGVTQSPTHLIKTRGQQVTLRCSSQSGHNTVSWYQQALGQGPQFIFQYYREEENGRGNFPPRFSGLQFPNYSSELNVNALELDDSALYLCASSLVTDTQYFGPGTRLTVL.

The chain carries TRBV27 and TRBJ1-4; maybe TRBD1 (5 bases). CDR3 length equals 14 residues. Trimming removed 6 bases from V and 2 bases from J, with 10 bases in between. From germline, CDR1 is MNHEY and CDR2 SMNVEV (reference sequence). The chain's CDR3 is CASSPGWTNEKLFF. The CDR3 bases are TGTGCCAGCAGCCCAGGGTGGACTAATGAAAAACTGTTTTTT.